The 14 T cell receptor beta chains in this list originate from one sample, sequenced in a study of CD8+ T cells in alopecia areata. Indicated treatment: oral pan-JAK inhibitor, 5-10 mg twice daily. Extracted RNA was reverse transcribed, and the resulting cDNA served as sequencing template. Clones were read by immunoSEQ multiplex PCR, and TCRdb kept only the in-frame ones, dropping some. The sample has 90,000 or so clones; roughly 47% are singletons. Here the sequenced sample was CD8+ T cells sorted from blood, taken at week 24, from a patient treated with tofacitinib. The source of these receptors is a human donor with alopecia areata.

This clone appeared a few times. V and J are TRBV14 and TRBJ2-1; 7 nucleotides line up with TRBD2. With 1 base clipped from V and 7 bases from J, the junction kept 19 bases outside the gene matches. CDR1 is SGHDN and CDR2 is FVKESK in the germline V gene. There are 19 residues in the CDR3. CDR3 protein: CASSQGSGGWRETRNEQFF. The CDR3 DNA sequence: TGTGCCAGCAGCCAAGGCTCCGGGGGTTGGCGGGAGACTCGGAATGAGCAGTTCTTC.

The CDR3 DNA reads TGTGCCAGCAGTGATCTTGACAGGGCCTATGGCTACACCTTC. It encodes CASSDLDRAYGYTF. V gene TRBV25-1 combines with J gene TRBJ1-2; TRBD1 matches 7 bases. The CDR3 sequence is 14 residues long. V dropped 3 bases and J dropped 4; count of bases not matched to a gene: 5. In germline, CDR1 is MGHDK, CDR2 SYGVNS.

This clone occurred many times. The chain recombines TRBV11-2 with TRBJ2-1; D gene ambiguous. V gave up 5 bases and J gave up 9 bases, with 11 bases separating them. This CDR3 region has 12 residues. The germline V gene has CDR1 SGHAT and CDR2 FQNNGV. The CDR3 DNA reads TGTGCCAGCAGCCCCCTAGGGCCTGAGCAGTTCTTC. Translated: CASSPLGPEQFF.

The chain uses TRBV9 and TRBJ2-3; no clear D gene. The germline CDR1 and CDR2 sequences are SGDLS and YYNGEE. The ends were cut back, 3 bases at V and 7 bases at J, with 9 bases in the middle. CDR3 size: 12 residues. The CDR3 reads CASSALSHTQYF. The CDR3 coding sequence is TGTGCCAGCAGCGCCTTGAGTCATACGCAGTATTTT.

The chain carries TRBV13 and TRBJ2-1, with 10 bases identical to TRBD2. The junction had 9 bases not matched to a gene; V was cut back by 6 bases and J by 10 bases. Germline CDR1 reads PRHDT; CDR2 reads FYEKMQ (reference sequence). CDR3 length: 14 amino acids. The CDR3 reads CASSSPGLAQEQFF. The CDR3, as DNA: TGTGCCAGCAGTTCTCCGGGACTAGCGCAGGAGCAGTTCTTC. The full variable domain, completed using reference TRBV13 and TRBJ2-1, is AAGVIQSPRHLIKEKRETATLKCYPIPRHDTVYWYQQGPGQDPQFLISFYEKMQSDKGSIPDRFSAQQFSDYHSELNMSSLELGDSALYFCASSSPGLAQEQFFGPGTRLTVL.

The chain combines TRBV4-2 with TRBJ2-2; no firm D call. This CDR3 is 12 amino acids long. V was clipped by 4 bases and J by 6 bases, with 6 bases between them. Germline V gene lookup returns CDR1 LGHNA and CDR2 YNFKEQ. Here the CDR3 DNA reads TGTGCCAGCAGCCCAGGTCCCGGGGAGCTGTTTTTT. It specifies CASSPGPGELFF.

In this sample, this clone turned up a few times. This chain's CDR3 is CSALGAAIRTDTQYF. The CDR3 DNA is TGCAGCGCTCTTGGAGCCGCAATACGCACAGATACGCAGTATTTT. J is TRBJ2-3 and V is TRBV29-1; D is unresolved. The CDR3 extends over 15 amino acids. With 7 bases removed from V and 1 base from J, the gap between germline ends came to 18 bases. From germline, CDR1 is SQVTM and CDR2 ANQGSEA.

This sequence joins TRBV4-1 and TRBJ2-7; TRBD2 agrees at 10 bases. Germline CDR1 is MGHRA and CDR2 is YSYEKL. The CDR3 runs 15 residues. The V segment lost 2 bases and the J segment 2 bases; nucleotides outside the gene matches: 3. CDR3 residues: CASSQQREGPYEQYF. CDR3 DNA sequence: TGCGCCAGCAGCCAACAGCGGGAGGGTCCCTACGAGCAGTACTTC.

This sequence joins TRBV29-1 and TRBJ2-3, with TRBD1 matching 9 bases. Looked up from germline, CDR1 is SQVTM and CDR2 is ANQGSEA. This CDR3 comprises 17 residues. Unmatched junction bases numbered 17, after V lost 7 bases and J lost 3 bases. The chain's CDR3 is CSGHISGTGFGTDTQYF. CDR3 bases: TGCAGCGGTCACATTTCCGGGACAGGGTTTGGAACAGATACGCAGTATTTT.

The chain carries TRBV30 and TRBJ2-7, with 9 bases aligning to TRBD2. V trimming: 0 bases; J trimming: 2 bases; junction bases outside the gene matches: 2. This CDR3 has 14 amino acids. Per the germline V gene, CDR1 is GTSNPN and CDR2 is SVGIG (reference sequence). The DNA for the CDR3 is TGTGCCTGGAGTGTAGCGGGAGGTGCCTACGAGCAGTACTTC. Protein sequence: CAWSVAGGAYEQYF.

This clone came up once. CDR3 bases: TGCGCCAGCAGCCAAGAGATTTTTTTGCATCAGCCCCAGCATTTT. Translation: CASSQEIFLHQPQHF. The chain employs TRBV4-1 and TRBJ1-5, with D hard to call. The germline V gene encodes CDR1 MGHRA and CDR2 YSYEKL. The length of the CDR3 is 15 residues. V gave up 0 bases and J gave up 5 bases, with 11 bases separating them.

The chain couples TRBV7-9 to TRBJ2-6, with a possible D match to TRBD1 (7 bases). Germline loops: CDR1 SEHNR, CDR2 FQNEAQ (reference sequence). V shed 5 bases and J shed 2 bases, with 10 bases lying between them. CDR3 length equals 15 residues. CDR3: CASSGGTAGANVLTF. The CDR3 DNA reads TGTGCCAGCAGCGGAGGGACAGCTGGGGCCAACGTCCTGACTTTC.

The chain is built from TRBV27 and TRBJ2-1; D possibly corresponds to TRBD2 (5 bases). The germline V and J ends were trimmed by 6 bases and 7 bases, with 10 bases remaining between them. This CDR3 is 12 amino acids long. CDR1 MNHEY and CDR2 SMNVEV come from the germline V gene (reference sequence). CDR3 sequence reads: CASRAPGNEQFF. As DNA, the CDR3 is TGTGCCAGCAGGGCTCCGGGGAATGAGCAGTTCTTC.

The table lists this clone with a few counts. The chain couples TRBV10-3 to TRBJ1-2; D call uncertain. Germline V gene lookup returns CDR1 ENHRY and CDR2 SYGVKD. The CDR3 is made up of 12 amino acids. The V and J ends lost 0 bases and 7 bases respectively, with 6 bases between them. CDR3 in amino acids: CAISESISGYTF. The CDR3, as DNA: TGTGCCATCAGTGAGTCAATTAGTGGCTACACCTTC.